This TCR beta chain was observed in a study of blood T cell repertoires in COVID-19. This CDR3 is built from 14 residues. Trimming left V 2 bases short and J 4 bases short, with 11 bases between. CDR1 is KGHSH, CDR2 LQKENI, per germline. Clones were sequenced by immunoSEQ multiplex PCR, and TCRdb holds only the in-frame ones, with some missing. Of about 34,000 clones in the sample, over 60% were seen once. V and J are TRBV18 and TRBJ1-2, with D unclear. The source is a human donor in a cohort sampled during active COVID-19. The source material was peripheral blood. The CDR3: CASSPEATSYGYTF. Written as DNA, the CDR3 is TGTGCCAGCTCACCAGAGGCAACGAGCTATGGCTACACCTTC.